The 11 T cell receptor beta chains below were found in one sample sequenced in a study of regulatory T cells in long-lasting Graves disease. According to the study, TCR beta libraries were built with iRepertoire HTBI primers and CDR3-region Arm-PCR. TCRdb reprocessed the multiplex PCR reads with MiXCR, giving one entry per CDR3 protein. The sample holds about 500,000 distinct CDR3 sequences; approximately 12% are singletons and the top ten take 7.5% to 9%. Time point given: newly diagnosed GD, antithyroid drugs for less than 3 months. Extracted PBMC RNA gave rise to the TCR library. This same sample was also taken into another study, of T cells in Graves' hyperthyroidism and ophthalmopathy.

The material was peripheral blood mononuclear cells (PBMCs), obtained at new diagnosis, from a patient treated with antithyroid drugs. The receptors shown here come from a woman in her 30s with Graves disease.

This clonotype was recorded many times. This chain links TRBV3-1 with TRBJ1-2; D unclear. The germline CDR1 and CDR2 sequences are LGHDT and YNNKEL (reference sequence). V was cut by 1 base and J by 3 bases, with 9 bases left in between. The CDR3 is made up of 14 amino acids. This CDR3 reads CASSQVGRYYGYTF. The CDR3 DNA reads TGTGCCAGCAGCCAAGTTGGACGGTACTATGGCTACACCTTC.

This clonotype was found many times. This sequence joins TRBV11-3 and TRBJ1-1, with no clear D. The V gene's germline CDR1 is SGHNT and CDR2 YENEEA. V was trimmed by 6 bases and J by 1 base, leaving 12 bases between them. This CDR3 region has 14 residues. The CDR3 spells CASSSSWENTEAFF. CDR3 in DNA: TGTGCCAGCAGTTCATCGTGGGAGAACACTGAAGCTTTCTTT.

The chain combines TRBV4-1 with TRBJ1-2; 9 nucleotides line up with TRBD1. The germline gives CDR1 MGHRA, CDR2 YSYEKL. This CDR3 comprises 16 residues. Germline trimming cut 5 bases from V and 4 bases from J; bases unmatched to any gene: 11. DNA of the CDR3: TGCGCCAGCAGCTTAGACGGACAGGGGCTGGTCTATGGCTACACCTTC. This gives the protein CASSLDGQGLVYGYTF.

In this sample, this clonotype turned up a few times. This chain connects TRBV12-3 or TRBV12-4 to TRBJ2-2; 12 nucleotides agree with TRBD1. The CDR3 consists of 17 residues. With V trimmed by 4 bases and J by 5 bases, 8 bases remained unmatched. The DNA for the CDR3 is TGTGCCAGCAGTTACTGGGGACAGGGGGCACCAACCGGGGAGCTGTTTTTT. Its protein is CASSYWGQGAPTGELFF.

The rearrangement uses TRBV10-2 and TRBJ1-4; TRBD1 might be the D (5 bases). V was trimmed by 2 bases and J by 5 bases, leaving 9 bases between them. CDR3 length equals 14 residues. Germline-derived CDR1 and CDR2 are WSHSY and SAAADI. The CDR3 here is CASSEAGANEKLFF. For the CDR3, the DNA is TGCGCCAGCAGTGAGGCCGGGGCCAATGAAAAACTGTTTTTT.

This clonotype was counted at least ten times. This chain uses TRBV7-9 with TRBJ2-5, with D possibly being TRBD2 (6 bases). Trimming took off 4 bases at V and 3 bases at J, with 12 bases between the two ends. The CDR3 extends over 14 amino acids. CDR1 is SEHNR, CDR2 FQNEAQ, per germline (reference sequence). The CDR3 sequence is CASSSQGRKETQYF. In DNA form, the CDR3 reads TGTGCCAGCAGCTCCCAAGGGAGGAAAGAGACCCAGTACTTC.

This clonotype has ten or more counts. The chain employs TRBV6-2 or TRBV6-3 and TRBJ2-1; 7 bases line up with TRBD2. V shed 2 bases and J 0 bases; nucleotides not matched to a gene: 1. This CDR3 spans 15 amino acids. The V gene's germline CDR1 is MNHEY and CDR2 SVGEGT. The CDR3 bases are TGTGCCAGCAGTTACGGCGGGAGCTCCTACAATGAGCAGTTCTTC. Its translation is CASSYGGSSYNEQFF.

Many counts were recorded for this clonotype. The chain is built from TRBV6-5 and TRBJ1-5; no reliable D call. Trimming removed 2 bases at V and 6 bases at J, with 8 bases between. Germline-derived CDR1 and CDR2 are MNHEY and SVGAGI. CDR3 length: 13 residues. CDR3 loop: CASSYGDGQPQHF. The CDR3 DNA reads TGTGCCAGCAGTTACGGCGACGGTCAGCCCCAGCATTTT.

This clonotype was counted at least ten times. V usage is TRBV29-1 and J usage is TRBJ2-1; tentative D call: TRBD1 (6 bases). CDR1 SQVTM and CDR2 ANQGSEA come from the germline V gene. V was cut by 3 bases and J by 0 bases, with 18 bases left in between. The CDR3 length is 17 residues. This chain's CDR3 is CSVDLLETGSSYNEQFF. CDR3 nucleotides: TGCAGCGTTGACTTACTCGAAACAGGGAGCTCCTACAATGAGCAGTTCTTC.

The gene calls are TRBV28 and TRBJ2-1; D not resolved. CDR3 size: 12 residues. V was shortened by 6 bases and J by 4 bases, with 7 bases between the two germline ends. Germline CDR1 and CDR2: MDHEN and SYDVKM. The CDR3 reads CASRTGYNEQFF. The CDR3 region has the DNA TGTGCCAGCAGGACCGGTTACAATGAGCAGTTCTTC.

This clonotype was detected ten times or more. The genes are TRBV7-9 and TRBJ2-1; no definite D call. V was cut by 2 bases and J by 8 bases, with 13 bases left in between. The CDR3 sequence is 14 residues long. Germline V gene lookup returns CDR1 SEHNR and CDR2 FQNEAQ (reference sequence). In DNA form, the CDR3 reads TGTGCCAGCAGCTTATCCGGGTCACTGGATGAGCAGTTCTTC. This sequence encodes CASSLSGSLDEQFF.